One sample yielded the 23 T cell receptor beta chains listed below, sequenced in a study of CD8+ T cells in alopecia areata. The sequencing template was cDNA reverse transcribed from extracted RNA. TCRdb's table, derived via immunoSEQ multiplex PCR, lists solely in-frame clones and lacks some. The sample shows some 190,000 clones, 40% to 55% of them seen only once. Treatment meaning: oral pan-JAK inhibitor, 5-10 mg twice daily. The material sequenced was CD8+ T cells sorted from blood, taken at roughly week 52, from a patient treated with tofacitinib. Receptors originate from a human donor with alopecia areata.

J is TRBJ2-1 and V is TRBV30; TRBD2 matches at 9 bases. The V gene's germline CDR1 is GTSNPN and CDR2 SVGIG (reference sequence). The CDR3 is made up of 13 amino acids. The J segment lost 8 bases and the V segment lost 6 bases, leaving 8 bases of the junction unmatched. Here the CDR3 reads CACTSGWVHEQFF. The CDR3 DNA reads as TGTGCCTGCACTAGCGGGTGGGTGCATGAGCAGTTCTTC.

The sample holds a few counts of this clone. The chain is built from TRBV5-1 and TRBJ1-1; a possible D gene is TRBD1 (5 bases). V was trimmed by 4 bases and J by 0 bases, leaving 16 bases between them. Germline assignment: CDR1 SGHRS and CDR2 YFSETQ. The CDR3 is made up of 16 amino acids. In DNA, the CDR3 is TGCGCCAGCAGCCCGGGAGGTGCAGGGATGAACACTGAAGCTTTCTTT. This encodes CASSPGGAGMNTEAFF. The entire variable domain, with the rest obtained from reference TRBV5-1 and TRBJ1-1, is as follows: KAGVTQTPRYLIKTRGQQVTLSCSPISGHRSVSWYQQTPGQGLQFLFEYFSETQRNKGNFPGRFSGRQFSNSRSEMNVSTLELGDSALYLCASSPGGAGMNTEAFFGQGTRLTVV.

The chain employs TRBV6-1 and TRBJ2-1, with unresolved D. Trimming removed 1 base from V and 7 bases from J, with 8 bases in between. The length of the CDR3 is 13 residues. Germline V CDR1 and CDR2: MNHNS, SASEGT. CDR3 nucleotide sequence: TGTGCCAGCAGTGAAGGTTCAGGTAATGAGCAGTTCTTC. This codes for CASSEGSGNEQFF.

The chain combines TRBV4-1 with TRBJ1-1; the D gene is possibly TRBD1 (5 bases). This CDR3 comprises 15 residues. V dropped 3 bases and J dropped 0 bases, with 11 bases sitting between them. The germline gives CDR1 MGHRA, CDR2 YSYEKL. CDR3 bases: TGCGCCAGCAGCCAGCGGGGAGGGGTGAACACTGAAGCTTTCTTT. It is translated as CASSQRGGVNTEAFF.

The chain is built from TRBV4-2 and TRBJ2-7; 7 nucleotides align to TRBD2. Per germline, CDR1 LGHNA and CDR2 YNFKEQ. CDR3 length: 16 residues. With V trimmed by 5 bases and J by 3 bases, 13 bases remained unmatched. The CDR3 protein is CASSSYSSGNNYEQYF. The CDR3, as DNA: TGTGCCAGCAGCTCGTACTCTAGCGGCAACAACTACGAGCAGTACTTC.

The V gene is TRBV7-9, the J gene TRBJ2-3; 7 positions match TRBD1. The germline V gene encodes CDR1 SEHNR and CDR2 FQNEAQ (reference sequence). The length of the CDR3 is 17 residues. V was clipped by 5 bases and J by 2 bases; unmatched bases: 13. CDR3 nucleotides: TGTGCCAGCAGCCCTCGAATCACAGGGGAGATCACAGATACGCAGTATTTT. As protein: CASSPRITGEITDTQYF.

This sequence joins TRBV6-5 and TRBJ2-7; D is perhaps TRBD1 (5 bases). Germline loops: CDR1 MNHEY, CDR2 SVGAGI. The CDR3 contains 13 residues. V gave up 7 bases and J gave up 6 bases, with 16 bases separating them. CDR3 sequence (DNA): TGTGCCAGCAAGGGGCCACAGGACGGCGAGCAGTACTTC. It encodes CASKGPQDGEQYF.

A few counts support this clone. The V and J genes are TRBV2 and TRBJ1-1; D gene ambiguous. Germline values: CDR1 SNHLY, CDR2 FYNNEI. The CDR3 runs 14 residues. V lost 9 bases to trimming and J lost 1 base, with 15 bases between them. The CDR3 DNA sequence: TGTGCCAGAGACGTCGACGAAACGAACACTGAAGCTTTCTTT. Protein: CARDVDETNTEAFF.

J is TRBJ2-3 and V is TRBV6-5; 9 nucleotides agree with TRBD2. The CDR3 covers 14 residues. V shed 2 bases, J shed 5 bases, and the junction held 2 bases outside the gene matches. In germline, CDR1 is MNHEY, CDR2 SVGAGI. The DNA for the CDR3 is TGTGCCAGCAGTTACGTAGCGGGGGAAGATACGCAGTATTTT. Encoded protein: CASSYVAGEDTQYF.

The CDR3 DNA follows: TGTGCCAGCAGCCCAGAGGGGCGGAACATTCAGTACTTC. Translation gives CASSPEGRNIQYF. This chain joins TRBV13 and TRBJ2-4, with D perhaps TRBD1 or TRBD2 (5 bases each). Trimming took off 5 bases at V and 7 bases at J, with 12 bases between the two ends. The CDR3 runs 13 residues. The V gene's germline CDR1 is PRHDT and CDR2 FYEKMQ (reference sequence).

A few counts support this clone. V is TRBV30 and J is TRBJ2-1; D call uncertain. This CDR3 comprises 12 residues. In germline, CDR1 is GTSNPN, CDR2 SVGIG (reference sequence). The V end was cut by 5 bases, the J end by 6 bases, with 11 bases between. For the CDR3, the DNA is TGTGCCTGGGACTCGATAGGCAATGAGCAGTTCTTC. It yields the protein CAWDSIGNEQFF.

The V gene is TRBV27, the J gene TRBJ2-7; the match to TRBD1 covers 7 bases. Germline V gives CDR1 MNHEY, CDR2 SMNVEV (reference sequence). The CDR3 spans 15 residues. The V and J ends lost 6 bases and 7 bases, in that order; junction bases with no gene match: 15. DNA for the CDR3: TGTGCCAGCAGCCAAAACAGGGTAGGGGGCCGGGAGCAGTACTTC. This codes for CASSQNRVGGREQYF.

The rearrangement uses TRBV14 and TRBJ1-1; a weak D match, TRBD1 (6 bases). Germline values: CDR1 SGHDN, CDR2 FVKESK. The CDR3 has 19 residues. V was pared by 1 base and J by 0 bases, with 21 bases between. The CDR3 nucleotides are TGTGCCAGCAGCCAAGCTCACCAACCGCCCTGGACAGTGAACACTGAAGCTTTCTTT. Amino acids: CASSQAHQPPWTVNTEAFF.

This clone is judged medium-sized. The chain is built from TRBV29-1 and TRBJ2-1; the D is unclear. Germline V gives CDR1 SQVTM, CDR2 ANQGSEA. Trimming stripped 4 bases from V and 9 bases from J, with 7 bases between. This CDR3 has 10 residues. The CDR3 loop is CSVGGLEQFF. DNA of the CDR3: TGCAGCGTTGGGGGTCTTGAGCAGTTCTTC.

This clone was seen more than once but under ten times. The chain links TRBV30 to TRBJ1-2, with a tentative D call TRBD1 (6 bases). CDR3 length: 13 amino acids. V gave up 5 bases and J gave up 4 bases, with 14 bases separating them. Germline V gene data show CDR1 as GTSNPN and CDR2 as SVGIG (reference sequence). The CDR3 DNA follows: TGTGCCTGGGTGGACAGTGACTTCTATGGCTACACCTTC. It yields the protein CAWVDSDFYGYTF.

The chain joins TRBV2 to TRBJ2-2; D gene ambiguous. V was shortened by 6 bases and J by 5 bases, with 13 bases between the two germline ends. Germline CDR1 reads SNHLY; CDR2 reads FYNNEI. The CDR3 loop spans 14 amino acids. The CDR3 spells CASRDDGRTGELFF. DNA of the CDR3: TGTGCCAGCAGAGACGATGGACGGACCGGGGAGCTGTTTTTT.

The chain links TRBV2 to TRBJ2-3, with D unresolved. This CDR3 contains 17 residues. The germline CDR1 and CDR2 sequences are SNHLY and FYNNEI. V lost 0 bases and J lost 5, with 18 bases in between. CDR3 sequence reads: CASSEARTDVWGDTQYF. The CDR3 nucleotides read TGTGCCAGCAGTGAAGCGCGGACGGACGTCTGGGGAGATACGCAGTATTTT.

The rearrangement joins TRBV6-5 to TRBJ1-6; D remains ambiguous. With 3 bases removed from V and 7 bases from J, the gap between germline ends came to 7 bases. Germline assignment: CDR1 MNHEY and CDR2 SVGAGI. The CDR3 covers 13 residues. The CDR3 region has the DNA TGTGCCAGCAGTTATCACAAGAATTCACCCCTCCACTTT. Translating gives CASSYHKNSPLHF.

This clone showed up just a few times. The CDR3 region has the DNA TGTGCCAGCAGCTTGGAAGGGGTAGGGGGAGAGACCCAGTACTTC. It yields the protein CASSLEGVGGETQYF. The rearrangement links TRBV5-4 to TRBJ2-5, with a tentative D call TRBD1 (6 bases). CDR1 is SGHNT and CDR2 is YYREEE in the germline V gene (reference sequence). V lost 0 bases, J lost 4 bases, and 13 bases lay in between. CDR3 length: 15 residues. Drawing the rest from reference TRBV5-4 and TRBJ2-5, the complete variable domain is ETGVTQSPTHLIKTRGQQVTLRCSSQSGHNTVSWYQQALGQGPQFIFQYYREEENGRGNFPPRFSGLQFPNYSSELNVNALELDDSALYLCASSLEGVGGETQYFGPGTRLLVL.

The chain uses TRBV6-1 and TRBJ2-7; 8 bases are shared with TRBD1. J gave up 1 base and V 5 bases, and 4 bases lay outside the gene matches. The CDR3 consists of 14 residues. Germline CDR1 is MNHNS and CDR2 is SASEGT. The CDR3 coding sequence is TGTGCCAGCAGTCGGACAGGGTCATCCTACGAGCAGTACTTC. Translation gives CASSRTGSSYEQYF.

This sequence joins TRBV13 and TRBJ1-1; no firm D call. The V and J ends lost 4 bases and 3 bases respectively, with 6 bases between them. The CDR3 extends over 12 amino acids. Germline CDR1 and CDR2: PRHDT and FYEKMQ (reference sequence). CDR3 sequence reads: CASSWEDTEAFF. CDR3 nucleotide sequence: TGTGCCAGCAGCTGGGAGGACACTGAAGCTTTCTTT.

The rearrangement joins TRBV25-1 to TRBJ1-2; D is uncertain. CDR3 size: 12 residues. V was pared by 7 bases and J by 6 bases, with 12 bases between. The germline V gene encodes CDR1 MGHDK and CDR2 SYGVNS. This CDR3 reads CASMRPSDGYTF. In nucleotides, the CDR3 is TGTGCCAGCATGAGGCCCTCGGATGGCTACACCTTC.

V is TRBV29-1 and J is TRBJ2-7; D possibly matches TRBD1 or TRBD2 (5 bases each). Germline V CDR1 and CDR2: SQVTM, ANQGSEA. CDR3 length equals 12 residues. Trimming took off 4 bases at V and 0 bases at J, with 7 bases between the two ends. The DNA of the CDR3 is TGCAGCGTTGTGGGGGACTCCTACGAGCAGTACTTC. This codes for CSVVGDSYEQYF.